This is a list of T cell receptor beta chains from one sample in a study of blood T cell repertoires in COVID-19. Repertoires were generated with immunoSEQ multiplex PCR, while TCRdb's copy carries only in-frame clones and drops some. The top ten hold nearly 8% of the sample, which has 160,000 or so clones, around 80% seen once. Source material: PBMCs or T cells enriched from blood (not recorded which). The receptors shown here come from a woman aged 45-59 years who had recovered from COVID-19. Each CDR3 is given with its conserved first and last residue. Each record gives: J gene, D gene, clone size, V gene, CDR3 DNA, CDR3 protein. The D gene is left open where the match is weak. Clone size is stated in some rows and not others, as once, few, many or a class when expanded.

TRBJ2-2 . . TRBV11-3 TGTGCCAGCAGCCAGACAGTCTCTGGAGGGGAGCTGTTTTTT CASSQTVSGGELFF
TRBJ2-6 . . TRBV7-2 TGTGCCAGCAGCTTTTCCGGGTCCGGGGCCAACGTCCTGACTTTC CASSFSGSGANVLTF
TRBJ2-7 . . TRBV5-1 TGCGCCAGCAGCCCCGAGGGGGGGAGATACGAGCAGTACTTC CASSPEGGRYEQYF
TRBJ1-4 . few TRBV5-1 TGCGCCAGCAGCCCGGGTTGGACTAATGAAAAACTGTTTTTT CASSPGWTNEKLFF
TRBJ1-6 TRBD1 . TRBV6-6 TGTGCCAGCAGTAGGGACAGGGGCTATGGTTCACCCCTCCACTTT CASSRDRGYGSPLHF
TRBJ2-1 . . TRBV4-1 TGCGCCAGCAGCCCCTCAGCGTTACGGCCCAATGAGCAGTTCTTC CASSPSALRPNEQFF
TRBJ2-2 . few TRBV7-2 TGTGCCAGCAGCTTATTATCCACCGGGGAGCTGTTTTTT CASSLLSTGELFF
TRBJ2-7 TRBD1 . TRBV5-4 TGTGCCAGCAGCTTGGGGGACAGGTTTTACGAGCAGTACTTC CASSLGDRFYEQYF
TRBJ2-2 . few TRBV19 TGTGCCAGTATATTGCGGGGATCAAACACCGGGGAGCTGTTTTTT CASILRGSNTGELFF
TRBJ2-1 TRBD1 . TRBV11-3 TGTGCCAGCAGCTCCCGGGACAGGGGAGGTTATGAGCAGTTCTTC CASSSRDRGGYEQFF
TRBJ1-2 . . TRBV7-2 TGTGCCAGCAGCCGGTACTATGGCTACACCTTC CASSRYYGYTF
TRBJ1-3 TRBD1 . TRBV9 TGTGCCAGCAGCCCCCATCAGACAGGGGCCAACACCATATATTTT CASSPHQTGANTIYF
TRBJ1-2 . . TRBV2 TGTGCCAGCAGTGAAGAACAAACCGGGGGCTACACCTTC CASSEEQTGGYTF
TRBJ1-2 . . TRBV5-1 TGCGCCAGCAGCTTGGATCAGGGAAATTATGGCTACACCTTC CASSLDQGNYGYTF
TRBJ2-1 . . TRBV28 TGTGCCAGCAGGGGAACCCTAAGCGGAACCCTTGGCCAGTTCTTC CASRGTLSGTLGQFF
TRBJ1-2 . . TRBV19 TGTGCCAGTAGCGATTCCCCTGGCCCCTACACCTTC CASSDSPGPYTF
TRBJ1-5 . few TRBV7-8 TGTGCCAGCAGCTTGCTTGGGGCGAGCAATCAGCCCCAGCATTTT CASSLLGASNQPQHF
TRBJ2-2 TRBD2 . TRBV3-1/TRBV3-2 TGTGCCAGCAGCCCGGGGGGGGGCGGTACCGGGGAGCTGTTTTTT CASSPGGGGTGELFF